This T cell receptor (beta chain) was profiled in a study of T cell responses to AZD1222 COVID-19 vaccine. Generated by immunoSEQ multiplex PCR, the TCRdb table keeps only in-frame clones and is missing some. This table has 120,000 to 150,000 clones, around 89% appearing once. V lost 0 bases to trimming and J lost 6 bases; unmatched junction nucleotides: 6. CDR1 GTSNPN and CDR2 SVGIG come from the germline V gene (reference sequence). The CDR3 sequence is 15 residues long. The chain is built from TRBV30 and TRBJ1-5, with 9 bases lining up with TRBD1. The input for sequencing was peripheral blood, taken on day 0 of MenACWY control vaccination. The clonotype comes from an adult in good health. The CDR3 DNA follows: TGTGCCTGGAGTGTTCGGGACAGGGCAAGTCAGCCCCAGCATTTT. Protein product: CAWSVRDRASQPQHF.